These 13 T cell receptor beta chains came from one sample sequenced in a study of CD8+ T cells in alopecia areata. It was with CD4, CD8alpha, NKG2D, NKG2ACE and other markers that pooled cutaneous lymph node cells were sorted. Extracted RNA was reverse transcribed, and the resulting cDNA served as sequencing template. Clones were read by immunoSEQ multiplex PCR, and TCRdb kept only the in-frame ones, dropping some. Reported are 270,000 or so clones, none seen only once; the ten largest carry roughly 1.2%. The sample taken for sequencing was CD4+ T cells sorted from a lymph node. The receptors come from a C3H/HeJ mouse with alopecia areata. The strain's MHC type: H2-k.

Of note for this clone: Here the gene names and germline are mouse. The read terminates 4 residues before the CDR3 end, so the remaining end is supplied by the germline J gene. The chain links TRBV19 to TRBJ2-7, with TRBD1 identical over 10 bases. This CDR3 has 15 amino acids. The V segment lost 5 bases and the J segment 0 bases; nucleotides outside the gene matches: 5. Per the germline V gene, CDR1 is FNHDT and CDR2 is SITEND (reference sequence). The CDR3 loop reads CASRPDRGRSYEQYF. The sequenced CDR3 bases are TGTGCCAGCAGGCCTGACAGGGGGCGCTCCTAT. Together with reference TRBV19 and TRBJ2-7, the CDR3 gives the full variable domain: GGIITQTPKFLIGQEGQKLTLKCQQNFNHDTMYWYRQDSGKGLRLIYYSITENDLQKGDLSEGYDASREKKSSFSLTVTSAQKNEMAVFLCASRPDRGRSYEQYFGPGTRLTVL.

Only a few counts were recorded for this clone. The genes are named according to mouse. CDR3 DNA (partial): TGTGCCAGCAGCCAAGAAAACAAATAT. The encoded protein is CASSQENKY. The full-length CDR3 reads as CASSQENKYEQYF. The J gene is TRBJ2-7, the V gene TRBV5; no clear D. The read gets to within 4 residues of the CDR3 end, and the germline J gene fills in the rest. The germline V gene has CDR1 LGHNA and CDR2 YNLKQL (reference sequence). This CDR3 has 13 amino acids.

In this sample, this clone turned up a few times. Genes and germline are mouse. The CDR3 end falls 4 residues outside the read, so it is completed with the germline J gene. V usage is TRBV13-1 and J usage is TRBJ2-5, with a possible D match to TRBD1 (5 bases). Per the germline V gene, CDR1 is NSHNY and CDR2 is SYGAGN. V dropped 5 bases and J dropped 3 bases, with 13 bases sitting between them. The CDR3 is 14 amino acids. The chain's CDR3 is CASSPTEGQDTQYF. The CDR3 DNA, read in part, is TGTGCCAGCAGCCCGACGGAGGGGCAAGAC.

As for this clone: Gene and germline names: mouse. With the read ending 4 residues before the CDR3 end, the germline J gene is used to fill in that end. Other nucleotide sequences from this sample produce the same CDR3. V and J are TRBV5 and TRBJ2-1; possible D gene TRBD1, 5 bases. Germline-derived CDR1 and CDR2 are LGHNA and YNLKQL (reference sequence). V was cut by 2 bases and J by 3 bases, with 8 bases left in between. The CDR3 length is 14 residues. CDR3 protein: CASSQQGSYAEQFF. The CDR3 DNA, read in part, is TGTGCCAGCAGCCAACAGGGAAGCTATGCT.

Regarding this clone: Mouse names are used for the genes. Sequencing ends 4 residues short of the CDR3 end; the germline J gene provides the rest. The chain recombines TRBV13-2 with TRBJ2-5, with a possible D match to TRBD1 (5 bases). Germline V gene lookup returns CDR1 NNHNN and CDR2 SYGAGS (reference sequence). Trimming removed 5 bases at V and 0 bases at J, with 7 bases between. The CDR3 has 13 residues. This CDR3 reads CASGTDNQDTQYF. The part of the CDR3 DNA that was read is TGTGCCAGCGGGACAGATAACCAAGAC.

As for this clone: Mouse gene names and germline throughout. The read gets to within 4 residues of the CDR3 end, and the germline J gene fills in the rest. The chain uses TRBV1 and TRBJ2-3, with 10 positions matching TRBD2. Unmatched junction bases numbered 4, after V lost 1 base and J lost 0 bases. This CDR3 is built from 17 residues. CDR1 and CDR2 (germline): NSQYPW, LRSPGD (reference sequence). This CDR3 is CTCSAVWGGHSAETLYF. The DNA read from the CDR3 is TGCACCTGCAGTGCAGTCTGGGGGGGCCATAGTGCAGAA.

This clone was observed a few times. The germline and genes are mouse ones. The sequenced CDR3 bases are TGTGCCAGCAGTTCCCCCGGACAGGGAGACACCGGG. Protein product: CASSSPGQGDTG. The entire CDR3 sequence reads CASSSPGQGDTGQLYF. This chain uses TRBV19 with TRBJ2-2, with 8 bases lining up with TRBD1. Sequencing ends 4 residues short of the CDR3 end; the germline J gene provides the rest. Germline V gives CDR1 FNHDT, CDR2 SITEND (reference sequence). J lost 3 bases, V lost 4 bases, and 8 bases had no gene match. The CDR3 contains 16 residues.

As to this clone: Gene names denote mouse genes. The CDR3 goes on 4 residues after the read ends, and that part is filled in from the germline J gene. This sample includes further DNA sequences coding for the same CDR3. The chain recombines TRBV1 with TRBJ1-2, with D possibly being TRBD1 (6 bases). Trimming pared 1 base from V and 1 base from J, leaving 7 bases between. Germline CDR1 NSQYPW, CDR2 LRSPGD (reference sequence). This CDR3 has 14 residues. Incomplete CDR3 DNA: TGCACCTGCAGTGCAGCGGGACAAAACTCC. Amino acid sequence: CTCSAAGQNS. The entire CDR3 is CTCSAAGQNSDYTF. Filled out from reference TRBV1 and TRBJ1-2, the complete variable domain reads VTLLEQNPRWRLVPRGQAVNLRCILKNSQYPWMSWYQQDLQKQLQWLFTLRSPGDKEVKSLPGADYLATRVTDTELRLQVANMSQGRTLYCTCSAAGQNSDYTFGSGTRLLVI.

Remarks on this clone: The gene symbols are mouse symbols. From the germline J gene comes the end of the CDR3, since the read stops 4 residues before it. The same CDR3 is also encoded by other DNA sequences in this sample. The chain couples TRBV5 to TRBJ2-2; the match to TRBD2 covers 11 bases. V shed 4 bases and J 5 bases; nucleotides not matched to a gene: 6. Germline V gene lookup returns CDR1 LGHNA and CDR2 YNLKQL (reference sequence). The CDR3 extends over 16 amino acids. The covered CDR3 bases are TGTGCCAGCAGCCCAGGGACTGGGGGTGTGACCGGG. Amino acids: CASSPGTGGVTG. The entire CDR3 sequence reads CASSPGTGGVTGQLYF.

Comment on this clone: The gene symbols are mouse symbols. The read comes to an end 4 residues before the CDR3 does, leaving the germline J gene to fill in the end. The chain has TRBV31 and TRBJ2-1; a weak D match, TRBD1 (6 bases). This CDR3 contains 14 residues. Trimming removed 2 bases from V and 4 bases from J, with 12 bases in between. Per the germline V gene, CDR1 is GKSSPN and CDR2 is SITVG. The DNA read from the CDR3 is TGTGCCTGGAGTAAACAGGGTGGATATGCT. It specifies CAWSKQGGYA. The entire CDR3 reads CAWSKQGGYAEQFF.

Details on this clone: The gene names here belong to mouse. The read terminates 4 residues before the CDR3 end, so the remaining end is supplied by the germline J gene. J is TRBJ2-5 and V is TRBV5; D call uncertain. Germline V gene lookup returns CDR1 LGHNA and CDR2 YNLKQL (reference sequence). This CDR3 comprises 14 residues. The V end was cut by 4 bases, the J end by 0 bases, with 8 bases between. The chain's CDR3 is CASSPQFNQDTQYF. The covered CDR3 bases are TGTGCCAGCAGCCCTCAGTTTAACCAAGAC.

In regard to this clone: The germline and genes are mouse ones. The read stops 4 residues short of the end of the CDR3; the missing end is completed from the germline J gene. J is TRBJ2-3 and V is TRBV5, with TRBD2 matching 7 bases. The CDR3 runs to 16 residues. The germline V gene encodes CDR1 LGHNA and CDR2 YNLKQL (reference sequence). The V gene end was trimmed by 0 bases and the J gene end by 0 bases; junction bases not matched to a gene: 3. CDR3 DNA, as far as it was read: TGTGCCAGCAGCCAAGATCTGGGGGTTAGTGCAGAA. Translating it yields CASSQDLGVSAE. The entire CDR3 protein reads CASSQDLGVSAETLYF.

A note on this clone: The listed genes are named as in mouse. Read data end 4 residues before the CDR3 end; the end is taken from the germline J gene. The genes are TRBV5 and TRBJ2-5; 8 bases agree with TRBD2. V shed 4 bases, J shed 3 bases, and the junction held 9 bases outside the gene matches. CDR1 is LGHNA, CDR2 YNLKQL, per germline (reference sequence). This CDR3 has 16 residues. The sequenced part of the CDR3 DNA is TGTGCCAGCAGCCCCGGGAGGGGGACTGGACAAGAC. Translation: CASSPGRGTGQD. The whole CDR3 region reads CASSPGRGTGQDTQYF.